This record covers a single TCR beta chain. The data belong to a study of blood T cell repertoires in COVID-19. Turning to the study itself: COVID-19 samples from acute and convalescent phases originated in the United States, Italy and Spain. Sources were T cells, B-cell-depleted T cells, or PBMCs; the material itself was cDNA or gDNA.

As handled by the study authors: Amplification from reference gene primers served as the basis for estimated nucleated cell counts. The assay was immunoSEQ multiplex PCR, and TCRdb's table has in-frame clones only and misses some. The V and J calls and the clone size are those of that table, but D and trimming were determined from the DNA. Altogether some 240,000 clones are present, roughly nine tenths being singletons, with the ten largest covering approximately 7.5%. This CDR3 has 16 amino acids. V lost 4 bases, J lost 0 bases, and 15 bases lay in between. Germline V gene lookup returns CDR1 SGHTA and CDR2 FQGNSA.

The chain uses TRBV7-2 and TRBJ1-1; D ambiguous. The clonotype originates from a man aged 55-75 years who had recovered from COVID-19. Sequenced material: peripheral blood. CDR3: CASSSRYGPMNTEAFF. The CDR3 DNA follows: TGTGCCAGCAGCTCTCGTTATGGGCCCATGAACACTGAAGCTTTCTTT.